This T cell receptor (beta chain) was retrieved from a study of OX40 agonist ivuxolimab in advanced cancers. Whole-study context: Three partial responders included one hepatocellular carcinoma patient and two cutaneous melanoma patients.

CDR1 is SQVTM and CDR2 is ANQGSEA in the germline V gene. The CDR3 extends over 13 amino acids. Trimming took 4 bases from V and 0 from J, leaving 7 bases between them. Here immunoSEQ multiplex PCR was the method, and the copy in TCRdb shows in-frame clones only, minus some. The sample holds around 77,000 clones; just over 90% are singletons and the top ten take more than 4.5%. The specimen was CD4+ or CD8+ T cells sorted from blood, collected in a trial of the OX40 agonist ivuxolimab. This chain connects TRBV29-1 to TRBJ2-4, with D possibly matching TRBD2 (5 bases). The clonotype comes from an adult with an advanced solid tumor such as melanoma, head and neck, liver or kidney cancer. The DNA for the CDR3 is TGCAGCGTTGTAGAGGGAGCCAAAAACATTCAGTACTTC. Encoded protein: CSVVEGAKNIQYF. Full variable domain (missing parts from reference TRBV29-1 and TRBJ2-4): SAVISQKPSRDICQRGTSLTIQCQVDSQVTMMFWYRQQPGQSLTLIATANQGSEATYESGFVIDKFPISRPNLTFSTLTVSNMSPEDSSIYLCSVVEGAKNIQYFGAGTRLSVL.